The 12 T cell receptor beta chains listed next were all sequenced from one sample in a study of CD8 T cells in Susac syndrome (dated by TCRdb to about 2019). Library preparation was by the immunoSEQ multiplex PCR assay. RNA was extracted using the RNeasy kit, and roughly 0.45 to 1 microgram was reverse transcribed with random hexamers. The public reads were reprocessed in TCRdb via fastp at Q25 and MiXCR, keeping in-frame beta chains. Each CDR3 protein appears once, grouped with its most common genes and DNA. The sample table records around 170,000 distinct CDR3 sequences; approximately 95% of these occur just once. The ten largest clones take up around 0.16% of the sample. Sequencing input: CD8+ T cells from PBMCs. Receptor source: a human donor with Susac syndrome.

The chain carries TRBV9 and TRBJ1-3, with D unclear. This CDR3 is built from 13 residues. Germline-derived CDR1 and CDR2 are SGDLS and YYNGEE. Trimming removed 0 bases at V and 8 bases at J, with 9 bases between. The CDR3 is CASSVDGADTIYF. The CDR3 DNA is TGTGCCAGCAGCGTAGACGGAGCTGACACCATATATTTT.

This sequence joins TRBV5-6 and TRBJ2-2, with 10 bases matching TRBD1. Germline CDR1 SGHDT, CDR2 YYEEEE. The CDR3 covers 17 residues. V lost 0 bases and J lost 1; bases outside the gene matches: 3. CDR3 coding DNA: TGTGCCAGCAGCTTGGGACAGGGGGCTTGGAACACCGGGGAGCTGTTTTTT. Amino acid sequence: CASSLGQGAWNTGELFF. Using reference TRBV5-6 and TRBJ2-2 for the parts outside the CDR3, the full variable domain is DAGVTQSPTHLIKTRGQQVTLRCSPKSGHDTVSWYQQALGQGPQFIFQYYEEEERQRGNFPDRFSGHQFPNYSSELNVNALLLGDSALYLCASSLGQGAWNTGELFFGEGSRLTVL.

This sequence joins TRBV30 and TRBJ1-5, with D unresolved. Trimming took 0 bases from V and 0 from J, leaving 3 bases between them. Looked up from germline, CDR1 is GTSNPN and CDR2 is SVGIG (reference sequence). The CDR3 contains 13 residues. CDR3 DNA: TGTGCCTGGAGTGTGACTAGCAATCAGCCCCAGCATTTT. This sequence encodes CAWSVTSNQPQHF.

This clonotype was observed once. V usage is TRBV20-1 and J usage is TRBJ2-7; D unclear. The germline V and J ends were trimmed by 5 bases and 7 bases, with 12 bases remaining between them. Germline loops: CDR1 DFQATT, CDR2 SNEGSKA (reference sequence). The CDR3 is 11 residues long. As DNA, the CDR3 is TGCAGTGCTCGGGCCTCAACGGAGCAGTACTTC. The encoded protein is CSARASTEQYF.

This chain uses TRBV6-6 with TRBJ1-1; D call uncertain. Trimming removed 7 bases at V and 5 bases at J, with 11 bases between. This CDR3 has 12 residues. Germline CDR1 and CDR2: MNHNY and SVGAGI (reference sequence). The CDR3 DNA reads as TGTGCCAGCACTCTAGGTGGGACTGAAGCTTTCTTT. Translated, it gives CASTLGGTEAFF.

The rearrangement joins TRBV13 to TRBJ2-7, with no clear D. The germline V gene has CDR1 PRHDT and CDR2 FYEKMQ (reference sequence). Trimming removed 4 bases at V and 7 bases at J, with 14 bases between. This CDR3 spans 13 amino acids. CDR3 protein: CASSSGPSREQYF. The CDR3, as DNA: TGTGCCAGCAGCTCCGGCCCCTCGCGGGAGCAGTACTTC.

This clonotype was seen once. The gene calls are TRBV20-1 and TRBJ2-5, with TRBD2 matching 9 bases. Germline CDR1 is DFQATT and CDR2 is SNEGSKA (reference sequence). This CDR3 spans 16 amino acids. With V trimmed by 3 bases and J by 2 bases, 10 bases remained unmatched. In DNA form, the CDR3 reads TGCAGTGCTAGGAGGGCGGGGGGGAAGTTACAAGAGACCCAGTACTTC. Translation: CSARRAGGKLQETQYF.

This clonotype occurred once. V usage is TRBV20-1 and J usage is TRBJ1-2; D is undetermined. Trimming shortened V by 4 bases and J by 2 bases, and 11 bases separated the two germline ends. Per the germline V gene, CDR1 is DFQATT and CDR2 is SNEGSKA (reference sequence). This CDR3 has 13 residues. The CDR3: CSANDLENYGYTF. DNA for the CDR3: TGCAGTGCTAATGACCTGGAGAACTATGGCTACACCTTC.

This sequence joins TRBV27 and TRBJ1-2; TRBD1 agrees at 8 bases. CDR1 MNHEY and CDR2 SMNVEV come from the germline V gene (reference sequence). The V segment lost 2 bases and the J segment 4 bases; nucleotides outside the gene matches: 3. The CDR3 loop spans 14 amino acids. CDR3 sequence: CASSLLGQGYGYTF. As DNA, the CDR3 is TGTGCCAGCAGTTTACTCGGACAGGGCTATGGCTACACCTTC.

V and J are TRBV1 and TRBJ1-2; the table's TRBD1 call for D was not verified on the DNA. TRBV1 is flagged as a pseudogene. There are 16 residues in the CDR3. CDR3 amino acids: CTSRQSTGGEDYGYTF. The CDR3 coding sequence is TGCACCAGCAGGCAATCTACAGGGGGCGAGGACTATGGCTACACCTTC.

V gene TRBV7-9 combines with J gene TRBJ2-3; a possible D gene is TRBD1 (5 bases). This CDR3 contains 14 residues. Trimming removed 3 bases at V and 4 bases at J, with 11 bases between. Germline V gene sequence: CDR1 SEHNR, CDR2 FQNEAQ (reference sequence). The CDR3, as DNA: TGTGCCAGCAGCTTTGGCAGGGCTGCAGATACGCAGTATTTT. It yields the protein CASSFGRAADTQYF.

This chain connects TRBV6-5 to TRBJ2-3; D is uncertain. The CDR3 runs to 14 residues. Germline lookup yields CDR1 MNHEY and CDR2 SVGAGI. The V and J ends lost 2 bases and 1 base respectively, with 7 bases between them. CDR3 loop: CASSYSSRTDTQYF. The CDR3, as DNA: TGTGCCAGCAGTTACAGTTCCCGCACAGATACGCAGTATTTT.